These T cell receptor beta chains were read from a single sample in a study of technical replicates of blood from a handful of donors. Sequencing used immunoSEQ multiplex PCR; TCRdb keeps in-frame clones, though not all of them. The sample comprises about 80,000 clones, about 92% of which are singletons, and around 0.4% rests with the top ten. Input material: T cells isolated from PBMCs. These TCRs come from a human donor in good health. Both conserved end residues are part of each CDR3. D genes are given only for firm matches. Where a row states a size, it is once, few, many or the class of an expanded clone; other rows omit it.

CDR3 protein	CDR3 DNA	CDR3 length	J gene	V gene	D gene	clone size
CASSQAPPDIQYF	TGCGCCAGCAGCCAAGCCCCTCCAGACATTCAGTACTTC	13	TRBJ2-4	TRBV4-1	NA	NA
CASSLAASGANVLTF	TGTGCCAGCAGCTTAGCGGCCTCTGGGGCCAACGTCCTGACTTTC	15	TRBJ2-6	TRBV7-6	NA	NA
CASSPPMEGDTQYF	TGTGCCAGCAGCCCCCCTATGGAGGGAGATACGCAGTATTTT	14	TRBJ2-3	TRBV11-3	NA	NA
CASSFGSGDEQYF	TGTGCCAGCAGCTTCGGGAGCGGAGACGAGCAGTACTTC	13	TRBJ2-7	TRBV11-3	NA	NA
CATSTISNTEAFF	TGTGCCACCAGCACTATAAGTAACACTGAAGCTTTCTTT	13	TRBJ1-1	TRBV15	NA	NA
CASSPPQYYGYTF	TGTGCCAGCAGTCCCCCACAGTACTATGGCTACACCTTC	13	TRBJ1-2	TRBV28	NA	NA
CASSPGTGAGNTIYF	TGTGCCAGCAGCCCTGGTACAGGGGCAGGAAACACCATATATTTT	15	TRBJ1-3	TRBV5-8	TRBD1	NA
CASSGGEGADTQYF	TGTGCCAGCAGCGGGGGAGAGGGGGCAGATACGCAGTATTTT	14	TRBJ2-3	TRBV9	NA	NA
CASSPRQGTYEQYF	TGTGCCAGTAGTCCGCGACAGGGGACCTACGAGCAGTACTTC	14	TRBJ2-7	TRBV19	TRBD1	once
CASSMGQPNTEAFF	TGTGCCAGCAGCATGGGACAGCCGAACACTGAAGCTTTCTTT	14	TRBJ1-1	TRBV9	TRBD1	NA
CASSQEDSNEKLFF	TGTGCCAGCAGCCAAGAAGACAGTAATGAAAAACTGTTTTTT	14	TRBJ1-4	TRBV4-2	NA	NA
CASSQTTGRRIGTEAFF	TGCGCCAGCAGCCAGACGACAGGGAGAAGGATTGGAACTGAAGCTTTCTTT	17	TRBJ1-1	TRBV4-3	TRBD1	NA
CASSESSGWSTDTQYF	TGTGCCAGCAGTGAAAGTAGCGGGTGGAGCACAGATACGCAGTATTTT	16	TRBJ2-3	TRBV6-1	TRBD2	NA
CASSLRGQNYGYTF	TGTGCCAGCAGCCTCAGGGGGCAGAACTATGGCTACACCTTC	14	TRBJ1-2	TRBV28	TRBD1	NA
CASSSVETAYNEQFF	TGCGCCAGCAGCTCGGTAGAGACAGCCTACAATGAGCAGTTCTTC	15	TRBJ2-1	TRBV5-1	NA	once
CASSWTTGKSTDTQYF	TGCGCCAGCAGCTGGACCACAGGGAAGAGCACAGATACGCAGTATTTT	16	TRBJ2-3	TRBV5-1	NA	NA
CASSWRTSGKAKNIQYF	TGTGCCAGCAGCTGGAGGACTAGCGGGAAAGCCAAAAACATTCAGTACTTC	17	TRBJ2-4	TRBV5-6	TRBD2	NA
CASSPGTNQPQHF	TGTGCCAGCAGTCCCGGGACTAATCAGCCCCAGCATTTT	13	TRBJ1-5	TRBV27	NA	NA
CASSELAGDYNEQFF	TGTGCCAGCAGTGAACTAGCGGGAGACTACAATGAGCAGTTCTTC	15	TRBJ2-1	TRBV6-1	TRBD2	NA
CASSQAGGPDTQYF	TGTGCCAGCAGCCAAGCGGGAGGCCCAGATACGCAGTATTTT	14	TRBJ2-3	TRBV14	TRBD2	NA
CASSIIAGKNTEAFF	TGTGCCAGTAGTATAATCGCGGGAAAGAACACTGAAGCTTTCTTT	15	TRBJ1-1	TRBV19	NA	NA
CASSLTPGNTYEQYF	TGCGCCAGCAGCTTAACACCCGGGAACACCTACGAGCAGTACTTC	15	TRBJ2-7	TRBV5-1	NA	NA
CASSLGTANTEAFF	TGTGCCAGCAGCTTAGGGACAGCTAACACTGAAGCTTTCTTT	14	TRBJ1-1	TRBV2	TRBD1	NA
CASSSPGTYRLNYGYTF	TGTGCCAGCAGTTCCCCCGGGACATACAGACTTAACTATGGCTACACCTTC	17	TRBJ1-2	TRBV28	NA	once
CASSPRRSEKLFF	TGTGCCAGCTCACCACGCAGATCCGAAAAACTGTTTTTT	13	TRBJ1-4	TRBV18	NA	NA
CASSLLTGKQPQHF	TGTGCCAGCAGTTTATTGACAGGGAAGCAGCCCCAGCATTTT	14	TRBJ1-5	TRBV28	TRBD1	once
CASSPGPGEYF	TGCGCCAGCAGCCCGGGTCCGGGGGAGTACTTC	11	TRBJ2-5	TRBV5-1	NA	NA
CASSLGLANEQFF	TGTGCCAGCAGCTTGGGACTAGCAAATGAGCAGTTCTTC	13	TRBJ2-1	TRBV7-3	TRBD2	once
CASSLELSQETQYF	TGTGCCAGCAGCTTAGAGCTTAGCCAAGAGACCCAGTACTTC	14	TRBJ2-5	TRBV11-3	NA	NA
CASGEGSGQPQHF	TGTGCCAGCGGGGAGGGAAGCGGGCAGCCCCAGCATTTT	13	TRBJ1-5	TRBV6-6	NA	NA
CASSGQLNTGELFF	TGTGCCAGCAGTGGACAACTGAACACCGGGGAGCTGTTTTTT	14	TRBJ2-2	TRBV14	NA	NA
CASSSDRGGEGYTF	TGTGCCAGCAGCTCGGACAGGGGTGGGGAAGGCTACACCTTC	14	TRBJ1-2	TRBV7-6	TRBD1	NA
CASSVGQGPMNTEAFF	TGTGCCAGCAGCGTAGGACAAGGCCCAATGAACACTGAAGCTTTCTTT	16	TRBJ1-1	TRBV9	NA	NA
CASSLEAGTTYEQYF	TGTGCCAGCAGCTTAGAAGCGGGAACGACCTACGAGCAGTACTTC	15	TRBJ2-7	TRBV11-2	TRBD2	NA
CASSLSRTDTQYF	TGTGCCAGCAGTTTATCCCGTACAGATACGCAGTATTTT	13	TRBJ2-3	TRBV27	NA	NA
CASSRDSQALGNTIYF	TGTGCCAGCAGCCGGGATTCCCAGGCTCTCGGAAACACCATATATTTT	16	TRBJ1-3	TRBV5-5	NA	NA
CASSEGTGAYEQYF	TGTGCCAGCAGTGAGGGGACAGGGGCCTACGAGCAGTACTTC	14	TRBJ2-7	TRBV6-1	TRBD1	NA